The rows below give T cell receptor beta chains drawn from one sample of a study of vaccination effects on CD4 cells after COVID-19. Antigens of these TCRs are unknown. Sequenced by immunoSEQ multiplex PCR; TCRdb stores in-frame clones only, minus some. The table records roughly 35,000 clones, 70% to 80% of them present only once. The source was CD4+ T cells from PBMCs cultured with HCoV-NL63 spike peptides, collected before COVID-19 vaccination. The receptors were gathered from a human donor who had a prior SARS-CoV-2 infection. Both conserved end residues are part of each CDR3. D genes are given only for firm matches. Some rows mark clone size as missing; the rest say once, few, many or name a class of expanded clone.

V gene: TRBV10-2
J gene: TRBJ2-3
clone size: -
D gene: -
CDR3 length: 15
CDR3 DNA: TGCGCCAGCAGTGAGACTCAAGCTAGCACAGATACGCAGTATTTT
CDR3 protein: CASSETQASTDTQYF

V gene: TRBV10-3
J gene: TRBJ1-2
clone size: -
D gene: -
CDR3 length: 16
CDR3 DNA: TGTGCCATCAGTGAGCTCAGGGGTGGGGGACTATATGGCTACACCTTC
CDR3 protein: CAISELRGGGLYGYTF

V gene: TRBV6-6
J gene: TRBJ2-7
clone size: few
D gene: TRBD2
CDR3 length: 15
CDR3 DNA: TGTGCCAGCAGTGAGGGACTAGCGGGAGCCTACGAGCAGTACTTC
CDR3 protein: CASSEGLAGAYEQYF

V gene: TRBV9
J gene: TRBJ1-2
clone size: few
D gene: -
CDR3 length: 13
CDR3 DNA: TGTGCCAGCAGCGCAACAGGGTACTATGGCTACACCTTC
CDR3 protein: CASSATGYYGYTF

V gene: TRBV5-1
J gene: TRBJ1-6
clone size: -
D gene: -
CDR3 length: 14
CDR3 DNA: TGCGCCAGCAGCTTGGAAGGTAGTAGGACACCCCTCCACTTT
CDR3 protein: CASSLEGSRTPLHF

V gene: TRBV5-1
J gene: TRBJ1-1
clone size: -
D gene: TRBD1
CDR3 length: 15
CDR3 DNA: TGCGCCAGCAAACACGGGACAGGGACGAACACTGAAGCTTTCTTT
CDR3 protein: CASKHGTGTNTEAFF

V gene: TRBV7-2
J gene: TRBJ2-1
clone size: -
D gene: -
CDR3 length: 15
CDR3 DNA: TGTGCCAGCAGCTTAGTCGGGGGAACCTACAATGAGCAGTTCTTC
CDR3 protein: CASSLVGGTYNEQFF

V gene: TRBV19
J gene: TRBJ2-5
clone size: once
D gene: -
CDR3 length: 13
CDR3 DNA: TGTGCCAGTAGTGCGACAGGCCAAGAGACCCAGTACTTC
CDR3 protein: CASSATGQETQYF

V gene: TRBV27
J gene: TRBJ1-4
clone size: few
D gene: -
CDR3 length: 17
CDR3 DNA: TGTGCCAGCCGGACTTGGGGGGGGAGCGCAACTAATGAAAAACTGTTTTTT
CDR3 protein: CASRTWGGSATNEKLFF

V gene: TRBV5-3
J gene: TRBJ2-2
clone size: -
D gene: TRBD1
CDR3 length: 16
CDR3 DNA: TGTGCCAGAAGCTGGTCCGGGACAGGGGCCACCGGGGAGCTGTTTTTT
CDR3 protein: CARSWSGTGATGELFF

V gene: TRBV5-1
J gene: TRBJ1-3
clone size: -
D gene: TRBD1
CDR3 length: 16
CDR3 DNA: TGCGCCAGCAGCTTGGCTGGGACAGGCTCTGGAAACACCATATATTTT
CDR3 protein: CASSLAGTGSGNTIYF

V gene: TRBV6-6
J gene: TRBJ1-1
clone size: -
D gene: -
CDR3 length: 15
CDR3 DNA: TGTGCCAGCAGTTACTCTAGGTTTATGAACACTGAAGCTTTCTTT
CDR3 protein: CASSYSRFMNTEAFF

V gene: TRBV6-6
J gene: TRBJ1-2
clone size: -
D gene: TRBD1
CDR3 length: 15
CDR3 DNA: TGTGCCAGCAGACGGGACAGCCCTTCTGGCTATGGCTACACCTTC
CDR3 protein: CASRRDSPSGYGYTF

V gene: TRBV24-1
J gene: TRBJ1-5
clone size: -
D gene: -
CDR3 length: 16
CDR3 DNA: TGTGCCACCAGTGGGGGTCACAGGGATCCGGGGCAGCCCCAGCATTTT
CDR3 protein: CATSGGHRDPGQPQHF

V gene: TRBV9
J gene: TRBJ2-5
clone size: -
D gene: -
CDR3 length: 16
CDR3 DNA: TGTGCCAGCAGCGTAGCCGGACTAGCAGGGGGAGAGACCCAGTACTTC
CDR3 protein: CASSVAGLAGGETQYF

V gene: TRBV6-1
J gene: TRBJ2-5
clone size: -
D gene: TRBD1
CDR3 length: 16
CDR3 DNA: TGTGCCAGCAGTGAGGGAACTGACAGGGTGTCAGAGACCCAGTACTTC
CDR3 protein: CASSEGTDRVSETQYF

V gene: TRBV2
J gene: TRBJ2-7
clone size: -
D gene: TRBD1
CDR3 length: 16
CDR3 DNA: TGTGCCAGCAGTGATTTCGGGCGACAGGGGGCAGGCGAGCAGTACTTC
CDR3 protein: CASSDFGRQGAGEQYF

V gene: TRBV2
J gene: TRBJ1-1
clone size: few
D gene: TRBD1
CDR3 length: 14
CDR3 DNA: TGTGCCAGCCAGAGACAGGGGAGATTAACTGAAGCTTTCTTT
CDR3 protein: CASQRQGRLTEAFF

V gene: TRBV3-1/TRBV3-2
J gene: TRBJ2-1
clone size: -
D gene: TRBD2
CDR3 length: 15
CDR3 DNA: TGTGCCAGCAGCCAAGCGGGGGGGTCCTACAATGAGCAGTTCTTC
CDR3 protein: CASSQAGGSYNEQFF

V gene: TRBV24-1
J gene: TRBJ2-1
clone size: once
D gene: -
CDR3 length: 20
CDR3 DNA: TGTGCCACCAGTGATCCAAGGACAGGAGGGGGCTACAGCTCCTACAATGAGCAGTTCTTC
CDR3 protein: CATSDPRTGGGYSSYNEQFF

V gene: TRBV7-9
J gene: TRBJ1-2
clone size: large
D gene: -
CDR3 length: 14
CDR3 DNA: TGTGCCAGCAGCTTAGCATCCGGGAACTATGGCTACACCTTC
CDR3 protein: CASSLASGNYGYTF

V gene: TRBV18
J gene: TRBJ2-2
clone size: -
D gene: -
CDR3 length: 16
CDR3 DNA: TGTGCCAGCTCACAAACACAGGAACCGAACACCGGGGAGCTGTTTTTT
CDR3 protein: CASSQTQEPNTGELFF

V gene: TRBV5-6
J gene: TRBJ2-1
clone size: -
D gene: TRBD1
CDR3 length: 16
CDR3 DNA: TGTGCCAGCAGCCGGACAGGGGCCAACCTGTACAATGAGCAGTTCTTC
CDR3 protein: CASSRTGANLYNEQFF

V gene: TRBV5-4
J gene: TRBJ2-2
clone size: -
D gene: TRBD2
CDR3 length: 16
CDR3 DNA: TGTGCCAGCAGCCGCGGGGGGGAGGGAGGTGTCGGGGAGCTGTTTTTT
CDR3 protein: CASSRGGEGGVGELFF

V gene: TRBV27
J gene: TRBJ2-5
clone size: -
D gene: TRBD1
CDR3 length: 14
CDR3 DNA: TGTGCCAGCAGTATAACAGGGGCCGCGTGGACCCAGTACTTC
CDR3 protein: CASSITGAAWTQYF

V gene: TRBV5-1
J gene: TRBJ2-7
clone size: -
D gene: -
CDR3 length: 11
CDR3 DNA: TGCGCCAGCAGCTTACGGGACGAGCAGTACTTC
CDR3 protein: CASSLRDEQYF

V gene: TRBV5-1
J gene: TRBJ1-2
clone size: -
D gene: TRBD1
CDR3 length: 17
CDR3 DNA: TGCGCCAGCAGCTTAAACCCGGGACAGGGGGCGACTCGGGGCTACACCTTC
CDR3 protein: CASSLNPGQGATRGYTF

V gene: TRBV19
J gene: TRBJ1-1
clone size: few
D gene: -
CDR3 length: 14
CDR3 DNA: TGTGCCAGTAGACACCCCGCGAGGGGCACTGAAGCTTTCTTT
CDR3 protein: CASRHPARGTEAFF

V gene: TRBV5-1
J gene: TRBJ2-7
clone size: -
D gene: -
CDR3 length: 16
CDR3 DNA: TGCGCCAGCAGCTTCCTCCATGACAGGTTCAGAAACGAGCAGTACTTC
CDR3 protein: CASSFLHDRFRNEQYF

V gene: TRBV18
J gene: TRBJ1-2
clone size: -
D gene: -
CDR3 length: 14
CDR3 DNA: TGTGCCAGCTCACCACCGTGGGGTAGGGGCGGCTACACCTTC
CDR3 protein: CASSPPWGRGGYTF

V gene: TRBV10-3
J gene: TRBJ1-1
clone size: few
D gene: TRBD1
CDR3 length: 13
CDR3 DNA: TGTGCCATCAGTGGGACAGGGTACACTGAAGCTTTCTTT
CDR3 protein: CAISGTGYTEAFF

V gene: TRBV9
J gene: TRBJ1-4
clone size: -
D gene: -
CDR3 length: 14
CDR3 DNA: TGTGCCAGCAGCACCGGGACGGATAATGAAAAACTGTTTTTT
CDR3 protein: CASSTGTDNEKLFF

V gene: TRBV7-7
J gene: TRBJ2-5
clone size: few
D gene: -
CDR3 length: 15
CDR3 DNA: TGTGCTAGCAGCTTACTAATTGGTGCGGAAGAGACCCAGTACTTC
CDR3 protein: CASSLLIGAEETQYF

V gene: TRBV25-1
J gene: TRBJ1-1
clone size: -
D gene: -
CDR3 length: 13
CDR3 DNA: TGTGCCAGCAGTGAAAATGGGGGCTTCGGAGCTTTCTTT
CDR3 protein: CASSENGGFGAFF

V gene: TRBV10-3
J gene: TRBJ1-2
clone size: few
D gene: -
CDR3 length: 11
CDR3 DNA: TGTGCCATCAGTGAGGGGGGAGGCTACACCTTC
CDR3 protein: CAISEGGGYTF

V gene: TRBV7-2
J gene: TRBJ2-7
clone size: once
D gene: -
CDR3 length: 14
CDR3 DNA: TGTGCCAGCAGCTTGACAGGTTCCCGGGCGGAGCAGTACTTC
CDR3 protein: CASSLTGSRAEQYF

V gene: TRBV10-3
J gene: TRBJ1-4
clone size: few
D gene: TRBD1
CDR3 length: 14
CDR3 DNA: TGTGCCATCAGTCGACAGGGCTCTCGTGAAAAACTGTTTTTT
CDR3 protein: CAISRQGSREKLFF

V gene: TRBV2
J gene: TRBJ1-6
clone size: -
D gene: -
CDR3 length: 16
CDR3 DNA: TGTGCGAGCAATGGGGGACGACAGCTCATCAATTCACCCCTCCACTTT
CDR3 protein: CASNGGRQLINSPLHF

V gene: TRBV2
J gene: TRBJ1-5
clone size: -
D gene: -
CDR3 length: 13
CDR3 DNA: TGTGCCAGCAGTGTTGCGGGAGATCAGCCCCAGCATTTT
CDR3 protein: CASSVAGDQPQHF

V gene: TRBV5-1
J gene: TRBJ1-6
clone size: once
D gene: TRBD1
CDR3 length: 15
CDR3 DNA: TGCGCCAGCAGCAACACCGGGACAGGGGATTCACCCCTCCACTTT
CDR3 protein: CASSNTGTGDSPLHF

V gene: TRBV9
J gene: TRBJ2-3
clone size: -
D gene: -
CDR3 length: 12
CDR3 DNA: TGTGCCAGCAGCGGGGCCGCAGATACGCAGTATTTT
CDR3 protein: CASSGAADTQYF

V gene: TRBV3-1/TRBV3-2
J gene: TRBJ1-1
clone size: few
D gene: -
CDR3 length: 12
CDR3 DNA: TGTGCCAGCAGCCAGTCGTTCACTGAAGCTTTCTTT
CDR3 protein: CASSQSFTEAFF